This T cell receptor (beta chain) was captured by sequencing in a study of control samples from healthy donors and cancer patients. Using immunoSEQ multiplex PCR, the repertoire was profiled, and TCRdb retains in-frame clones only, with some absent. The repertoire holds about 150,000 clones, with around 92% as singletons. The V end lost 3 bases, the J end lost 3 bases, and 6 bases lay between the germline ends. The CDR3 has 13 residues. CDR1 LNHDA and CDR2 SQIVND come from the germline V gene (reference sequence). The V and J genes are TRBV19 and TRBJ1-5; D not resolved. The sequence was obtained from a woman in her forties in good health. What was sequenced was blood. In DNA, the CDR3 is TGTGCCAGTAGTATGATGGTCAATCAGCCCCAGCATTTT. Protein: CASSMMVNQPQHF. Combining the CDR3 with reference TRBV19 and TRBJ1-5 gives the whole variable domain DGGITQSPKYLFRKEGQNVTLSCEQNLNHDAMYWYRQDPGQGLRLIYYSQIVNDFQKGDIAEGYSVSREKKESFPLTVTSAQKNPTAFYLCASSMMVNQPQHFGDGTRLSIL.